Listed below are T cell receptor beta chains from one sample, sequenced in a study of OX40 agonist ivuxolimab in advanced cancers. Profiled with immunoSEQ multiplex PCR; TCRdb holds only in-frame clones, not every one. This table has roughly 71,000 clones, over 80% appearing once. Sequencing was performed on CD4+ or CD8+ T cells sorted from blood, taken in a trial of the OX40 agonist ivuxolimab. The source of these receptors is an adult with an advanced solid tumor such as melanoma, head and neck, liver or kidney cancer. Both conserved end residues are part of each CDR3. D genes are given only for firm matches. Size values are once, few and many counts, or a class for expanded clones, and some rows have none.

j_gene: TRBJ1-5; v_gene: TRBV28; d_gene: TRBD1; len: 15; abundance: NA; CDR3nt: TGTGCCAGCAGTGTGACAGGGAATAGCAATCAGCCCCAGCATTTT; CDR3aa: CASSVTGNSNQPQHF
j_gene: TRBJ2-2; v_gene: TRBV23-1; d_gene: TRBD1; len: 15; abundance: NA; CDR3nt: TGCGCCAGCACTGACAGGGGGCGCAGCACCGGGGAGCTGTTTTTT; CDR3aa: CASTDRGRSTGELFF
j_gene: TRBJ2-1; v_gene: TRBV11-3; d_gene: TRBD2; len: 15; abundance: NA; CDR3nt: TGTGCCAGCAGCTTAGTGGCGGGAGGGGTCAATGAGCAGTTCTTC; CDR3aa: CASSLVAGGVNEQFF
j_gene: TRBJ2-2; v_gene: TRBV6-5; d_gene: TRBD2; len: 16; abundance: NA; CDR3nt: TGTGCCAGCAGTTACGGGACTAGCCAAAACACCGGGGAGCTGTTTTTT; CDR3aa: CASSYGTSQNTGELFF
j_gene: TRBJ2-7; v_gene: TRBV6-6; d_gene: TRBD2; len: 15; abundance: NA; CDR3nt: TGTGCCAGCAGTTATGGCACTAGCGCGAACTACGAGCAGTACTTC; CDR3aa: CASSYGTSANYEQYF
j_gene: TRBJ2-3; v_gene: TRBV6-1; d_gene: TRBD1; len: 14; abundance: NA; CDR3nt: TGTGCCAGCAGTGAGGGGACAGGGGGTGATACGCAGTATTTT; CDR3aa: CASSEGTGGDTQYF
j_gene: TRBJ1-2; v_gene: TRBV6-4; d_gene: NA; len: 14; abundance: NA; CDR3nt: TGTGCCAGCACCGCTAAGGAGGTATTCAATGGCTACACCTTC; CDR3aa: CASTAKEVFNGYTF
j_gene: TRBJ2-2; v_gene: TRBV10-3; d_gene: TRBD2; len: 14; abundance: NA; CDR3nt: TGTGCCATCAGCCCTAGCGGGACCACCGGGGAGCTGTTTTTT; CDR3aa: CAISPSGTTGELFF
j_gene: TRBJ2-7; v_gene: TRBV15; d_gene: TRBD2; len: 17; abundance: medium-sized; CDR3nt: TGTGCCACCAGCAGAGATCCCGGGACTAGCGGGCTTAAGGAGCAGTACTTC; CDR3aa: CATSRDPGTSGLKEQYF
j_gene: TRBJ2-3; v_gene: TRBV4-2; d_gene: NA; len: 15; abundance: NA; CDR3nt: TGTGCCAGCAGCCAAGATGGAGCTAGCACAGATACGCAGTATTTT; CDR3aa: CASSQDGASTDTQYF
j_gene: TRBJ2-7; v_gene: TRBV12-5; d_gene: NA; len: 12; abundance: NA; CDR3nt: TGTGCTAGTGGTTTCTTCTCCAACGAGCAGTACTTC; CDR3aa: CASGFFSNEQYF
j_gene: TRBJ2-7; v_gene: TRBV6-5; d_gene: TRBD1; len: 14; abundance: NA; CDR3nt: TGTGCCAGCAGTCCCGGCGACAGGGACTACGAGCAGTACTTC; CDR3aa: CASSPGDRDYEQYF
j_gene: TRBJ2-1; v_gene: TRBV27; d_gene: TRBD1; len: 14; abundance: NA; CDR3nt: TGTGCCAGCAGTTTAAGGGACAGCGACAATGAGCAGTTCTTC; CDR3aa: CASSLRDSDNEQFF
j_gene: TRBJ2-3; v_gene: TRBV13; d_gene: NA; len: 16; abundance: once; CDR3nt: TGTGCCAGCAGCTTAACTCCGGCTTCTAGCACAGATACGCAGTATTTT; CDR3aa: CASSLTPASSTDTQYF
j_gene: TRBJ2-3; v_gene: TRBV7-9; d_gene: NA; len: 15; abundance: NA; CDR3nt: TGTGCCAGCAGTATGGACACACCGAGCACAGATACGCAGTATTTT; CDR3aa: CASSMDTPSTDTQYF
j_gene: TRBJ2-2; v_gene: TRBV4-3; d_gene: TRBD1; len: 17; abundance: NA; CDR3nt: TGCGCCAGCAGCCAAGCTCCGGGACAGGCCAACACCGGGGAGCTGTTTTTT; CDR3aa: CASSQAPGQANTGELFF
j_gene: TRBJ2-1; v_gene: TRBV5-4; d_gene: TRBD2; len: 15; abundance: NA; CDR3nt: TGTGCCAGCAGCTTGTCCCTAGCGGGAGCTCATGAGCAGTTCTTC; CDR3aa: CASSLSLAGAHEQFF
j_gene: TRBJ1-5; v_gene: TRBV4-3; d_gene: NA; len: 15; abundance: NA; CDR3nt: TGCGCCAGCAGCTCCGACAGGCTAAACAATCAGCCCCAGCATTTT; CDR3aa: CASSSDRLNNQPQHF